The source of this T cell receptor (beta chain) is a study of T cell responses to AZD1222 COVID-19 vaccine. Study outcomes and limitations: In all cases, repertoires were sampled only after the peak T cell response. White British donors predominated, females outnumbered males, and clonal diversity was possibly underestimated.

Germline V gene sequence: CDR1 SEHNR, CDR2 FQNEAQ (reference sequence). V shed 0 bases and J shed 7 bases, with 15 bases lying between them. The CDR3 contains 15 residues. Assay used: immunoSEQ multiplex PCR; TCRdb lists only in-frame clones, some missing. The table includes about 140,000 clones, 80% to 90% detected once. There are a few counts of this clone. The target antigen is unknown. The TCR was taken from an adult in good health. The V gene is TRBV7-9, the J gene TRBJ1-2; D is undetermined. Sequencing used peripheral blood, obtained on day 0 of AZD1222 vaccination. CDR3 bases: TGTGCCAGCAGCTTAGCGCTAGGAGGTAGCGGTGGCTACACCTTC. As protein: CASSLALGGSGGYTF.